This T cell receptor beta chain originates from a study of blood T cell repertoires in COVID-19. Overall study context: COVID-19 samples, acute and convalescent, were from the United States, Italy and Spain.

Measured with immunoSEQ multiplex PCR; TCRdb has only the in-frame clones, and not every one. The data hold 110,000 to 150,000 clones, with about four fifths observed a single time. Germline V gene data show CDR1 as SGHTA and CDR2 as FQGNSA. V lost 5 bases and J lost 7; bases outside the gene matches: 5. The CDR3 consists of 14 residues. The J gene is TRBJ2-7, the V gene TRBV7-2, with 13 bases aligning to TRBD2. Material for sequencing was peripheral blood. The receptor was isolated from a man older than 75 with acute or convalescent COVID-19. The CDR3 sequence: CASSTGLAGAEQYF. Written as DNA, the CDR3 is TGTGCCAGCAGCACCGGACTAGCGGGGGCTGAGCAGTACTTC.